A single sample gave rise to the 20 T cell receptor beta chains below, sequenced in a study of blood T cell repertoires in COVID-19 (dated by TCRdb to about 2020). Library construction relied on the immunoSEQ multiplex PCR assay. Not all clones reach the TCRdb copy of this immuneACCESS table, which keeps in-frame sequences only. Checked studies attribute under half of the gap to unresolved V genes and leave the rest unexplained. This sample holds approximately 100,000 clones; about three quarters were observed only once. The ten largest clones capture roughly 6% of the sample. Input material: peripheral blood. The receptors come from a man older than 75 with acute or convalescent COVID-19.

This chain links TRBV9 with TRBJ2-1; no reliable D call. CDR1 is SGDLS, CDR2 YYNGEE, per germline. The CDR3 sequence is 16 residues long. The V end lost 2 bases, the J end lost 10 bases, and 22 bases lay between the germline ends. CDR3 loop: CASSVLVGAGSTEQFF. CDR3 sequence (DNA): TGTGCCAGCAGCGTCCTCGTGGGCGCCGGCTCTACGGAGCAGTTCTTC.

This rearrangement joins TRBV2 to TRBJ1-3; D ambiguous. The germline V and J ends were trimmed by 3 bases and 0 bases, with 9 bases remaining between them. The germline CDR1 and CDR2 sequences are SNHLY and FYNNEI. The CDR3 is 15 residues long. CDR3 amino acids: CASSDRGLSGNTIYF. CDR3 DNA: TGTGCCAGCAGTGACCGGGGTCTCTCTGGAAACACCATATATTTT. Complete variable domain (other parts from reference TRBV2 and TRBJ1-3): EPEVTQTPSHQVTQMGQEVILRCVPISNHLYFYWYRQILGQKVEFLVSFYNNEISEKSEIFDDQFSVERPDGSNFTLKIRSTKLEDSAMYFCASSDRGLSGNTIYFGEGSWLTVV.

This sequence joins TRBV12-3 or TRBV12-4 and TRBJ2-7; D is perhaps TRBD1 (6 bases). V was clipped by 7 bases and J by 2 bases, with 12 bases between them. CDR3 length: 13 residues. CDR3 bases: TGTGCCAGCACTGGGGGCAAGACCTACGAGCAGTACTTC. Protein: CASTGGKTYEQYF.

The V gene is TRBV5-1, the J gene TRBJ2-3, with TRBD2 matching over 8 bases. Germline-derived CDR1 and CDR2 are SGHRS and YFSETQ. V was pared by 3 bases and J by 3 bases, with 6 bases of the junction left unmatched. CDR3 size: 15 residues. The DNA of the CDR3 is TGCGCCAGCAGCTCATCCGGGACTAGTACAGATACGCAGTATTTT. Its protein is CASSSSGTSTDTQYF.

The chain uses TRBV19 and TRBJ2-7, with D possibly being TRBD1 (6 bases). V lost 6 bases and J 2 bases, leaving 14 bases between the germline ends. CDR3 length equals 14 residues. Germline CDR1 and CDR2: LNHDA and SQIVND (reference sequence). CDR3 bases: TGTGCCAGTAGCCCTCGACAGGAGACCTACGAGCAGTACTTC. This translates into CASSPRQETYEQYF.

In this sample, this clone turned up a few times. The chain recombines TRBV4-3 with TRBJ2-3; 9 bases are a match to TRBD2. Germline lookup yields CDR1 LGHNA and CDR2 YSLEER. V was pared by 0 bases and J by 5 bases, with 9 bases of the junction left unmatched. CDR3 size: 17 residues. CDR3 bases: TGCGCCAGCAGCCAAGATCGGCTAGCGGGATTGGGAGATACGCAGTATTTT. Residues: CASSQDRLAGLGDTQYF.

The chain uses TRBV10-3 and TRBJ2-7, with TRBD2 matching 8 bases. CDR1 and CDR2 (germline): ENHRY, SYGVKD. This CDR3 is built from 14 residues. V gave up 6 bases and J gave up 7 bases; unmatched junction bases: 11. CDR3 sequence reads: CAIRASGGPGEQYF. The CDR3 DNA reads as TGTGCCATCAGGGCTTCGGGAGGGCCAGGTGAGCAGTACTTC.

The V gene is TRBV28, the J gene TRBJ1-2; TRBD1 aligns across 9 bases. The CDR3 loop spans 15 amino acids. Looked up from germline, CDR1 is MDHEN and CDR2 is SYDVKM. Trimming cost V 6 bases and J 7 bases; bases outside gene matches: 12. For the CDR3, the DNA is TGTGCCAGCAGGAAGCCGGGACAGGGAATAGGTGGCTACACCTTC. Protein: CASRKPGQGIGGYTF.

This rearrangement joins TRBV5-4 to TRBJ2-1; TRBD2 might be the D (7 bases). The V gene lost 4 bases and the J gene lost 10 bases, with 24 bases spanning the gap. The CDR3 contains 16 residues. Germline V CDR1 and CDR2: SGHNT, YYREEE (reference sequence). CDR3 sequence reads: CASSTRRGRGEDEQFF. CDR3 nucleotide sequence: TGTGCCAGCAGCACCCGAAGGGGGAGGGGCGAGGACGAGCAGTTCTTC. Drawing the rest from reference TRBV5-4 and TRBJ2-1, the complete variable domain is ETGVTQSPTHLIKTRGQQVTLRCSSQSGHNTVSWYQQALGQGPQFIFQYYREEENGRGNFPPRFSGLQFPNYSSELNVNALELDDSALYLCASSTRRGRGEDEQFFGPGTRLTVL.

In this sample, this clone turned up many times. The chain uses TRBV21-1 and TRBJ2-1; no DNA check was done on the table's D call, TRBD2. TRBV21-1 is a documented pseudogene. The CDR3 runs to 15 residues. CDR3 sequence reads: CASSSSSDPGNEQFF. The CDR3 DNA follows: TGTGCCAGCAGCTCCTCTAGCGATCCCGGTAATGAGCAGTTCTTC.

The CDR3 DNA reads as TGTGCCAGCAGCCAAGTGGCCGAAAAAGCGTCCTACGAGCAGTACTTC. It codes for CASSQVAEKASYEQYF. The J gene is TRBJ2-7, the V gene TRBV3-1 (or the pseudogene TRBV3-2); D is ambiguous. This CDR3 spans 16 amino acids. From germline, CDR1 is LGHDT and CDR2 YNNKEL (reference sequence). The germline V and J ends were trimmed by 1 base and 1 base, with 14 bases remaining between them.

In this sample, this clone turned up many times. V gene TRBV9 combines with J gene TRBJ1-4; TRBD1 might be the D (6 bases). Deletions cut 0 bases from V and 2 bases from J, with 11 bases between. Per the germline V gene, CDR1 is SGDLS and CDR2 is YYNGEE. The CDR3 has 16 residues. CDR3 residues: CASSVGTGNTNEKLFF. In DNA, the CDR3 is TGTGCCAGCAGCGTAGGAACAGGGAACACTAATGAAAAACTGTTTTTT.

The sample holds a few counts of this clone. The V gene is TRBV5-1, the J gene TRBJ2-1, with 7 bases lining up with TRBD2. This CDR3 has 15 residues. Germline V gene sequence: CDR1 SGHRS, CDR2 YFSETQ. Trimming cost V 4 bases and J 14 bases; bases outside gene matches: 18. CDR3 protein: CASSPSGLSGGYEFF. For the CDR3, the DNA is TGCGCCAGCAGCCCTTCCGGATTATCGGGAGGCTACGAGTTCTTC. The full variable domain, its missing parts supplied by reference TRBV5-1 and TRBJ2-1, is KAGVTQTPRYLIKTRGQQVTLSCSPISGHRSVSWYQQTPGQGLQFLFEYFSETQRNKGNFPGRFSGRQFSNSRSEMNVSTLELGDSALYLCASSPSGLSGGYEFFGPGTRLTVL.

This sequence joins TRBV6-2 or TRBV6-3 and TRBJ2-7; weak D call: TRBD1 (6 bases). This CDR3 comprises 13 residues. Trimming removed 6 bases at V and 4 bases at J, with 13 bases between. The germline gives CDR1 MNHEY, CDR2 SVGEGT. The CDR3 loop is CASSSDSLYEQYF. CDR3 nucleotides: TGTGCCAGCAGCTCGGACAGTCTATACGAGCAGTACTTC.

This sequence joins TRBV4-3 and TRBJ1-3; no clear D. Trimming left V 0 bases short and J 1 base short, with 7 bases between. The CDR3 has 15 residues. Per the germline V gene, CDR1 is LGHNA and CDR2 is YSLEER. Here the CDR3 reads CASSQDLVSGNTIYF. CDR3 coding DNA: TGCGCCAGCAGCCAAGATTTAGTATCTGGAAACACCATATATTTT.

This clone has ten or more counts. This chain joins TRBV5-4 and TRBJ2-2, with D possibly matching TRBD1 (5 bases). Germline assignment: CDR1 SGHNT and CDR2 YYREEE (reference sequence). Trimming left V 0 bases short and J 5 bases short, with 11 bases between. The CDR3 length is 15 residues. The CDR3 sequence is CASSLGAGPTGELFF. CDR3 bases: TGTGCCAGCAGCTTGGGTGCAGGGCCAACCGGGGAGCTGTTTTTT.

This clone showed up many times. The genes are TRBV6-6 and TRBJ1-5, with TRBD1 as a possible D gene (6 bases). Trimming took off 2 bases at V and 4 bases at J, with 12 bases between the two ends. CDR1 and CDR2 from the germline V gene are MNHNY and SVGAGI (reference sequence). The CDR3 contains 15 residues. CDR3 DNA sequence: TGTGCCAGCAGTTACGGTGCAGGGGAGAATCAGCCCCAGCATTTT. The encoded protein is CASSYGAGENQPQHF.

The chain joins TRBV18 to TRBJ1-5; 7 nucleotides match TRBD1. The J segment lost 2 bases and the V segment lost 4 bases, leaving 8 bases of the junction unmatched. CDR3 length: 16 residues. CDR1 is KGHSH and CDR2 is LQKENI in the germline V gene. The CDR3 coding sequence is TGTGCCAGCTCACTTCAACAGGGGAACGGCAATCAGCCCCAGCATTTT. Amino acid sequence: CASSLQQGNGNQPQHF.

This clone was seen more than once but under ten times. This rearrangement joins TRBV11-2 to TRBJ1-1; D is unclear. Germline CDR1 is SGHAT and CDR2 is FQNNGV. CDR3 length: 14 residues. Trimming removed 3 bases from V and 4 bases from J, with 12 bases in between. The CDR3 sequence is CASSLGRMSTEAFF. CDR3 bases: TGTGCCAGCAGCTTGGGCAGGATGAGCACTGAAGCTTTCTTT.

The chain recombines TRBV12-2 with TRBJ1-5. TRBV12-2 is designated a pseudogene. The CDR3 has 12 residues. CDR3 sequence: CASRPFNQPQHF. The CDR3 DNA is TGTGCAAGTCGCCCTTTCAATCAGCCCCAGCATTTT.